These 25 T cell receptor beta chains came from one sample sequenced in a study of T cell responses to AZD1222 COVID-19 vaccine. Sequencing was performed with immunoSEQ multiplex PCR; in TCRdb, only in-frame clones are kept and a portion is missing. The sample includes about 140,000 clones, around 89% seen only once; the top ten take 2.5% to 3.5%. This specimen was peripheral blood, taken 28 days after the second AZD1222 dose. The receptors originated from an adult who received the AZD1222 COVID-19 vaccine.

The rearrangement uses TRBV4-3 and TRBJ1-1; no firm D call. V lost 0 bases to trimming and J lost 6 bases, with 17 bases between them. In germline, CDR1 is LGHNA, CDR2 YSLEER. This CDR3 has 16 residues. Written as DNA, the CDR3 is TGCGCCAGCAGCCAAGATCGAATCCGACAATATGCTGAAGCTTTCTTT. Protein product: CASSQDRIRQYAEAFF.

The V and J genes are TRBV3-1 (or the pseudogene TRBV3-2) and TRBJ1-3, with 8 bases fitting TRBD1. Germline V gene sequence: CDR1 LGHDT, CDR2 YNNKEL (reference sequence). V trimming: 4 bases; J trimming: 2 bases; junction bases outside the gene matches: 7. This CDR3 has 16 residues. CDR3 in DNA: TGTGCCAGCAGCCCCATCGGGACAGGCACTGGAAACACCATATATTTT. As protein: CASSPIGTGTGNTIYF.

The CDR3 protein is CASSLRGGRTEAFF. The CDR3 nucleotides are TGTGCCAGCAGTTTACGCGGGGGGAGGACTGAAGCTTTCTTT. The rearrangement uses TRBV28 and TRBJ1-1, with D possibly TRBD1 on 5 matching bases. V was pared by 2 bases and J by 5 bases, with 12 bases between. CDR3 size: 14 residues. Germline V CDR1 and CDR2: MDHEN, SYDVKM. Full variable domain (remainder filled in from reference TRBV28 and TRBJ1-1): DVKVTQSSRYLVKRTGEKVFLECVQDMDHENMFWYRQDPGLGLRLIYFSYDVKMKEKGDIPEGYSVSREKKERFSLILESASTNQTSMYLCASSLRGGRTEAFFGQGTRLTVV.

The rearrangement joins TRBV11-2 to TRBJ2-4, with a possible D match to TRBD1 (6 bases). Germline-derived CDR1 and CDR2 are SGHAT and FQNNGV. With 5 bases removed from V and 6 bases from J, the gap between germline ends came to 14 bases. The CDR3 length is 14 residues. The CDR3, as DNA: TGTGCCAGCAGCCCCGGGGACACGGCAAACATTCAGTACTTC. Translated, it gives CASSPGDTANIQYF.

The chain couples TRBV21-1 to TRBJ2-7; the table's TRBD2 call for D was not verified on the DNA. TRBV21-1 is a pseudogene locus. There are 15 residues in the CDR3. The CDR3 DNA is TGTGCCATGGAGAGCGGGAGTGGACAGGACTACGAGCAGTACTTC. Translating gives CAMESGSGQDYEQYF.

Comment on this clone: Other DNA sequences in the sample encode the same CDR3. The CDR3 reads CASSLGGLNTEAFF. The DNA of the CDR3 is TGTGCCAGCAGCTTAGGGGGCCTGAACACTGAAGCTTTCTTT. This sequence joins TRBV7-8 and TRBJ1-1; TRBD1 is a possible D gene (5 bases). Germline values: CDR1 SGHVS, CDR2 FQNEAQ. CDR3 length: 14 residues. V was trimmed by 1 base and J by 0 bases, leaving 6 bases between them.

This CDR3 reads CASLGRGVEQYF. The CDR3, as DNA: TGTGCCAGCTTGGGCAGGGGGGTCGAGCAGTACTTC. This chain joins TRBV2 and TRBJ2-7; maybe TRBD1 (7 bases). V lost 8 bases to trimming and J lost 6 bases, with 14 bases between them. Germline V gene data show CDR1 as SNHLY and CDR2 as FYNNEI. The CDR3 contains 12 residues.

This clone was seen once. This chain connects TRBV3-1 (or the pseudogene TRBV3-2) to TRBJ1-1; possible D gene TRBD1, 5 bases. Trimming stripped 1 base from V and 10 bases from J, with 22 bases between. The germline gives CDR1 LGHDT, CDR2 YNNKEL (reference sequence). This CDR3 comprises 16 residues. The CDR3 protein is CASSQGPGPEGGAAFF. DNA of the CDR3: TGTGCCAGCAGCCAAGGGCCGGGACCGGAGGGTGGGGCAGCTTTCTTT.

This sequence joins TRBV19 and TRBJ1-1, with no clear D. The germline V and J ends were trimmed by 2 bases and 1 base, with 8 bases remaining between them. CDR1 and CDR2 from the germline V gene are LNHDA and SQIVND (reference sequence). The CDR3 sequence is 14 residues long. CDR3 amino acids: CASSIIRTNTEAFF. The CDR3 nucleotides are TGTGCCAGTAGTATAATCCGTACGAACACTGAAGCTTTCTTT. Using reference TRBV19 and TRBJ1-1 for the parts outside the CDR3, the full variable domain is DGGITQSPKYLFRKEGQNVTLSCEQNLNHDAMYWYRQDPGQGLRLIYYSQIVNDFQKGDIAEGYSVSREKKESFPLTVTSAQKNPTAFYLCASSIIRTNTEAFFGQGTRLTVV.

The chain links TRBV7-3 to TRBJ2-2; 7 bases align to TRBD1. Germline V gene sequence: CDR1 SGHTA, CDR2 FQGTGA. Unmatched junction bases numbered 10, after V lost 4 bases and J lost 2 bases. The CDR3 has 17 residues. The CDR3 DNA follows: TGTGCCAGCAGCTCACCTTCCGGGACAGATAACACCGGGGAGCTGTTTTTT. Its protein is CASSSPSGTDNTGELFF.

The chain combines TRBV27 with TRBJ1-5; D remains unclear. Germline V lookup: CDR1 MNHEY, CDR2 SMNVEV (reference sequence). The CDR3 sequence is 13 residues long. V lost 2 bases and J 5 bases, leaving 7 bases between the germline ends. The CDR3 spells CASSLGGYQPQHF. Here the CDR3 DNA reads TGTGCCAGCAGTTTAGGAGGATATCAGCCCCAGCATTTT.

Concerning this clone itself: Its ends do not fully match the called genes, so a read error is possible. The J gene is TRBJ1-2, the V gene TRBV24-1; unclear D gene. Germline V gene data show CDR1 as KGHDR and CDR2 as SFDVKD. The CDR3 is 12 residues long. The CDR3 DNA sequence: TGTGCCACCAGTGACCAGGCCGGGCCCGAGCAGTTC. The encoded protein is CATSDQAGPEQF.

The table lists this clone with a count of one. V and J are TRBV25-1 and TRBJ1-2, with 8 bases matching TRBD1. V was pared by 5 bases and J by 5 bases, with 7 bases of the junction left unmatched. This CDR3 has 14 amino acids. Germline V gene data show CDR1 as MGHDK and CDR2 as SYGVNS. CDR3 nucleotide sequence: TGTGCCAGCAGTTGGACAGGGAGAACTTATGGCTACACCTTC. Translated: CASSWTGRTYGYTF.

The CDR3, as DNA: TGTGCCAGCAGCCCAGGGGGGGGTCACTCTGGGGCCAACGTCCTGACTTTC. Its protein is CASSPGGGHSGANVLTF. V usage is TRBV3-1 (or the pseudogene TRBV3-2) and J usage is TRBJ2-6; tentatively, D is TRBD1 or TRBD2 (7 bases each). CDR3 length equals 17 residues. Germline CDR1 LGHDT, CDR2 YNNKEL (reference sequence). With 4 bases removed from V and 0 bases from J, the gap between germline ends came to 13 bases.

The chain employs TRBV6-2 or TRBV6-3 and TRBJ2-7; D possibly matches TRBD1 or TRBD2 (5 bases each). The V gene's germline CDR1 is MNHEY and CDR2 SVGEGT. The CDR3 length is 14 residues. V was trimmed by 6 bases and J by 2 bases, leaving 14 bases between them. The CDR3 reads CASRYRDVTYEQYF. The DNA of the CDR3 is TGTGCCAGCAGGTACCGGGACGTCACCTACGAGCAGTACTTC.

This chain uses TRBV7-2 with TRBJ2-1; 11 nucleotides line up with TRBD2. The CDR3 totals 15 residues. Germline assignment: CDR1 SGHTA and CDR2 FQGNSA. The ends lost 0 bases at V and 15 bases at J; junction bases unmatched: 10. CDR3 DNA sequence: TGTGCCAGCAGCTTAGCTCTAGCGGGGGGCCCACGGGCGTTCTTC. Translated, it gives CASSLALAGGPRAFF.

This rearrangement joins TRBV10-3 to TRBJ1-2, with D perhaps TRBD1 (5 bases). CDR1 is ENHRY and CDR2 is SYGVKD in the germline V gene. Trimming took 2 bases from V and 3 from J, leaving 7 bases between them. The CDR3 sequence is 13 residues long. CDR3 nucleotide sequence: TGTGCCATCAGTGAGGGGGCAGACTATGGCTACACCTTC. Its protein is CAISEGADYGYTF.

The rearrangement uses TRBV6-5 and TRBJ1-4; 7 positions agree with TRBD1. Losses at the gene ends were 2 bases for V and 8 bases for J; bases not matched to a gene: 8. The germline gives CDR1 MNHEY, CDR2 SVGAGI. CDR3 length: 15 amino acids. The CDR3 DNA reads as TGTGCCAGCAGTTACGACAGGGTAGGGGACGAAAAACTGTTTTTT. Encoded protein: CASSYDRVGDEKLFF.

The chain couples TRBV28 to TRBJ2-3; D is uncertain. The length of the CDR3 is 16 residues. Trimming shortened V by 4 bases and J by 4 bases, and 18 bases separated the two germline ends. CDR1 and CDR2 (germline): MDHEN, SYDVKM. The CDR3 DNA reads as TGTGCCAGCAGTTCGGCCCTGGTTTATAGTTCAGATACGCAGTATTTT. Translated, it gives CASSSALVYSSDTQYF.

The rearrangement joins TRBV18 to TRBJ2-7, with D unclear. Germline values: CDR1 KGHSH, CDR2 LQKENI. Trimming left V 2 bases short and J 5 bases short, with 13 bases between. The CDR3 is 14 residues long. CDR3 nucleotide sequence: TGTGCCAGCTCACCATCGGTGCCTCCCAACGAGCAGTACTTC. It is translated as CASSPSVPPNEQYF.

The CDR3 DNA sequence: TGCGCCAGCAGTGAGTCGGGGGGCGGGATAGGGAGCACAGATACGCAGTATTTT. Translating it yields CASSESGGGIGSTDTQYF. The chain carries TRBV10-2 and TRBJ2-3, with D possibly being TRBD1 or TRBD2 (6 bases each). Trimming removed 0 bases at V and 0 bases at J, with 16 bases between. The CDR3 length is 18 residues. Germline V gene lookup returns CDR1 WSHSY and CDR2 SAAADI.

This clone was counted a single time. The chain couples TRBV5-1 to TRBJ2-2, with a possible D match to TRBD1 (6 bases). Germline CDR1 is SGHRS and CDR2 is YFSETQ. This CDR3 is built from 17 residues. The V end lost 0 bases, the J end lost 1 base, and 13 bases lay between the germline ends. The CDR3 loop is CASSLGGPGQNTGELFF. The CDR3 DNA reads as TGCGCCAGCAGCTTGGGAGGGCCGGGACAGAACACCGGGGAGCTGTTTTTT.

The chain joins TRBV28 to TRBJ1-5; a weak D match, TRBD1 (5 bases). CDR1 is MDHEN, CDR2 SYDVKM, per germline. V was pared by 4 bases and J by 4 bases, with 17 bases between. This CDR3 is 16 amino acids long. The CDR3 sequence is CASSWLQAKANQPQHF. As DNA, the CDR3 is TGTGCCAGCAGTTGGCTACAGGCCAAAGCGAATCAGCCCCAGCATTTT.

The chain uses TRBV11-2 and TRBJ2-3, with 8 nucleotides matching TRBD2. Germline V gene sequence: CDR1 SGHAT, CDR2 FQNNGV. The CDR3 has 16 amino acids. Trimming at V came to 5 bases and at J to 2 bases, leaving 9 bases not matched to a gene. The CDR3 nucleotides are TGTGCCAGCAGCCAACTAGCGGAGGGGTTCACAGATACGCAGTATTTT. This sequence encodes CASSQLAEGFTDTQYF.

This clone turned up a few times. The chain employs TRBV7-2 and TRBJ2-4; D is ambiguous. The CDR3 is 17 residues long. Looked up from germline, CDR1 is SGHTA and CDR2 is FQGNSA. V dropped 1 base and J dropped 2 bases, with 15 bases sitting between them. CDR3 sequence: CASSLETPVSSKNIQYF. DNA for the CDR3: TGTGCCAGCAGCTTAGAGACACCCGTTAGTTCCAAAAACATTCAGTACTTC.